The TCR beta chain under discussion was sequenced for a study of esophageal squamous cell carcinoma under preoperative chemotherapy. The study, taken as a whole, reports: After treatment, tumor-infiltrating lymphocytes seemed to come partly from incoming peripheral T cells, not only local changes. Paclitaxel-nedaplatin therapy caused immediate, substantial clonotype frequency changes.

TCRdb independently ran MiXCR on the PCR reads; one entry per CDR3 protein. Of 16,000 or so distinct CDR3 sequences listed, 60% are singletons. This clonotype has at least ten counts. The antigen is not known. Time point meaning: before preoperative PTX-NDP chemotherapy. This receptor was obtained from a human donor with esophageal squamous cell carcinoma. The donor label of this sample is uncertain. Collection of the sample occurred from a patient given preoperative chemotherapy.

Here the CDR3 DNA reads TGCGCCAGCAGGTTACTAGCGGGAAACACCGGGGAGCTGTTTTTT. Its translation: CASRLLAGNTGELFF. J is TRBJ2-2 and V is TRBV10-2, with 10 bases that match TRBD2. J lost 2 bases, V lost 6 bases, and 3 bases had no gene match. Germline-derived CDR1 and CDR2 are WSHSY and SAAADI. This CDR3 region has 15 residues.